This T cell receptor beta chain was documented in a study of blood T cell repertoires in COVID-19. In the original workflow: It was from reference gene primer amplification that nucleated cell counts were estimated. Data came from immunoSEQ multiplex PCR; TCRdb stores just in-frame clones and leaves some out. V and J calls and clone size are given by that table; D and trimming were obtained from the DNA. The sample has 120,000 to 150,000 clones; about 80% are singletons. Germline V gene lookup returns CDR1 SGHTA and CDR2 FQGNSA. Trimming shortened V by 0 bases and J by 1 base, and 22 bases separated the two germline ends. This CDR3 has 19 amino acids.

The sequence was collected from a human donor in a cohort sampled during active COVID-19. Sequencing used peripheral blood. V is TRBV7-2 and J is TRBJ2-7, with a tentative D call TRBD1 (5 bases). Here the CDR3 reads CASSLALGMLAGFSYEQYF. The CDR3 DNA sequence: TGTGCCAGCAGCTTAGCGCTTGGAATGTTGGCAGGGTTTTCCTACGAGCAGTACTTC.